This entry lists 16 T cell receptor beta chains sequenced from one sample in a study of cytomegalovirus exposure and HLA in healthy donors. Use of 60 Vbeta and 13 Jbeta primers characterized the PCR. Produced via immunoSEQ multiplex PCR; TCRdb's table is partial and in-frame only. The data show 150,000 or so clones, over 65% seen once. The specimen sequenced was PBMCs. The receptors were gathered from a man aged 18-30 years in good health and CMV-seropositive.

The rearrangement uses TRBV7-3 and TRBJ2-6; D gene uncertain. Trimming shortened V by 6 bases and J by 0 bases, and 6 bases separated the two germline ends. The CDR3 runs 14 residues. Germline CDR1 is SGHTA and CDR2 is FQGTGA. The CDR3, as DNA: TGTGCCAGCAGTCAATTCTCTGGGGCCAACGTCCTGACTTTC. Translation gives CASSQFSGANVLTF. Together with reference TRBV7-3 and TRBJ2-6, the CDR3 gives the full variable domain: GAGVSQTPSNKVTEKGKYVELRCDPISGHTALYWYRQSLGQGPEFLIYFQGTGAADDSGLPNDRFFAVRPEGSVSTLKIQRTERGDSAVYLCASSQFSGANVLTFGAGSRLTVL.

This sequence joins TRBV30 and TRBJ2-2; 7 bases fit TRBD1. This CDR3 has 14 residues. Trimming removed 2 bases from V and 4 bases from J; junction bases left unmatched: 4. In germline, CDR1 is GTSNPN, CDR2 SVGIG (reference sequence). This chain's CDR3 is CAWSKTGSTGELFF. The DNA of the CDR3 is TGTGCCTGGAGTAAGACAGGGTCCACCGGGGAGCTGTTTTTT.

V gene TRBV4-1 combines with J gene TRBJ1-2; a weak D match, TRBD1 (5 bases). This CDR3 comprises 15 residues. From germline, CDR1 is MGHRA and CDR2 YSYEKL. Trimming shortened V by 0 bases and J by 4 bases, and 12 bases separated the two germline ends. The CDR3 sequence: CASSQEQGILYGYTF. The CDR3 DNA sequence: TGCGCCAGCAGCCAAGAGCAGGGCATACTCTATGGCTACACCTTC.

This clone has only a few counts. CDR3 nucleotide sequence: TGTGCCAGCAGCTTGTCAGAACCGAACACTGAAGCTTTCTTT. Encoded protein: CASSLSEPNTEAFF. V usage is TRBV5-5 and J usage is TRBJ1-1, with no clear D. V was shortened by 1 base and J by 1 base, with 8 bases between the two germline ends. Germline CDR1 and CDR2: SGHKS and YYEKEE (reference sequence). The CDR3 loop spans 14 amino acids.

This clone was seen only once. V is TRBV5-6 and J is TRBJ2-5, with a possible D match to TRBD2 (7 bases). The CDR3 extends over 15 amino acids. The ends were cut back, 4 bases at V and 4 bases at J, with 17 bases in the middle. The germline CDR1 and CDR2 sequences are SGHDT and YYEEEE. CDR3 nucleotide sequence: TGTGCCAGCAGCCCCGTGGGGGGGGCTATAGAGACCCAGTACTTC. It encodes CASSPVGGAIETQYF.

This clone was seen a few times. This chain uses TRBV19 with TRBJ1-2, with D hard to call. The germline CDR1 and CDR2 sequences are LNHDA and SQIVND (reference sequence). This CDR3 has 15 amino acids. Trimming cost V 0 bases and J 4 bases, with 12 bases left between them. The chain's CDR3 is CASSIDWPGGYGYTF. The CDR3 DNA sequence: TGTGCCAGTAGTATAGATTGGCCGGGTGGCTATGGCTACACCTTC. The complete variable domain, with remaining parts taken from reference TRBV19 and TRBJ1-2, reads DGGITQSPKYLFRKEGQNVTLSCEQNLNHDAMYWYRQDPGQGLRLIYYSQIVNDFQKGDIAEGYSVSREKKESFPLTVTSAQKNPTAFYLCASSIDWPGGYGYTFGSGTRLTVV.

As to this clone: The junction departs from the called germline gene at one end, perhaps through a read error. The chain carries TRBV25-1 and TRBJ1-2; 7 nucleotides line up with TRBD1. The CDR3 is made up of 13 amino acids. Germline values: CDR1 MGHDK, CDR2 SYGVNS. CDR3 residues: CARSEGGNYGYTF. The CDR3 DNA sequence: TGTGCCCGCAGTGAAGGGGGCAACTATGGCTACACCTTC.

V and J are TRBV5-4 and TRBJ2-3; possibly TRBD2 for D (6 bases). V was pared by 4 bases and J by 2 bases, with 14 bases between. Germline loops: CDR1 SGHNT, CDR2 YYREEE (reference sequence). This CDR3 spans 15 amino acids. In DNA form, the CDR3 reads TGTGCCAGCAGCAGGAGGGGCGGATCCACAGATACGCAGTATTTT. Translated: CASSRRGGSTDTQYF.

CDR3 loop: CASSQKEVGANVLTF. The CDR3 region has the DNA TGCGCCAGCAGCCAGAAGGAGGTTGGGGCCAACGTCCTGACTTTC. J is TRBJ2-6 and V is TRBV5-1; possible D gene TRBD2, 5 bases. The germline CDR1 and CDR2 sequences are SGHRS and YFSETQ. The CDR3 has 15 amino acids. With 4 bases removed from V and 3 bases from J, the gap between germline ends came to 11 bases.

The CDR3 bases are TGTGCCAGCAGTAGGGGACAGGTGGCTGAAGCTTTCTTT. This sequence encodes CASSRGQVAEAFF. The chain has TRBV6-5 and TRBJ1-1; 8 bases match TRBD1. CDR3 length: 13 amino acids. Germline loops: CDR1 MNHEY, CDR2 SVGAGI. V trimming: 5 bases; J trimming: 6 bases; junction bases outside the gene matches: 5.

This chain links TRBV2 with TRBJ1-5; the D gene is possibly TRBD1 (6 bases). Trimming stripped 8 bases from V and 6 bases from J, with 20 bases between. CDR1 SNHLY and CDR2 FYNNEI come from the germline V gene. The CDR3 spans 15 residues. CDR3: CASSGTGRSGQPQHF. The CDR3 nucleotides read TGTGCCAGCTCGGGAACAGGGCGATCTGGTCAGCCCCAGCATTTT.

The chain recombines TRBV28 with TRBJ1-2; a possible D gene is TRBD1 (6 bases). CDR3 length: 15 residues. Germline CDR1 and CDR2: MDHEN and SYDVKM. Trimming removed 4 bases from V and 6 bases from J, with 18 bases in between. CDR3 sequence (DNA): TGTGCCAGCAGTTCCATGCTCGGGACATCGGATGGCTACACCTTC. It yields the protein CASSSMLGTSDGYTF.

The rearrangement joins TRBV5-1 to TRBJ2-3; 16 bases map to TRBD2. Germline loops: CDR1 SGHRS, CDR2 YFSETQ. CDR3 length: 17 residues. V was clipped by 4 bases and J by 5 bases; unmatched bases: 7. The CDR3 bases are TGCGCCAGCAGCCCGGGACTAGCGGGAGGGCCACAAGATACGCAGTATTTT. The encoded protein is CASSPGLAGGPQDTQYF.

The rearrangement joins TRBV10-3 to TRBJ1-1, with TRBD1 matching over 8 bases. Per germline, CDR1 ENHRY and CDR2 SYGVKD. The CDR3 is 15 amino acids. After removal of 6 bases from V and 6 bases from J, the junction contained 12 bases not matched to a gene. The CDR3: CAIRDRAGGVAEAFF. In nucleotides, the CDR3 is TGTGCCATCAGGGACAGGGCGGGTGGGGTCGCTGAAGCTTTCTTT.

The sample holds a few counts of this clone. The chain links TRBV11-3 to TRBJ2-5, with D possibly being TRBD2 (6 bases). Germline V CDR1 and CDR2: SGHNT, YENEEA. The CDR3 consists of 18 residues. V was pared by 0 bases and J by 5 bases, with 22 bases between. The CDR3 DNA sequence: TGTGCCAGCAGCTTAGATCCCGTATGGGGAGGCCCGCGGGAGACCCAGTACTTC. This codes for CASSLDPVWGGPRETQYF.

The CDR3 sequence: CASSGTGTSGYTF. The CDR3 DNA is TGTGCCAGCAGCGGGACAGGGACATCTGGCTACACCTTC. The rearrangement uses TRBV5-4 and TRBJ1-2, with 9 bases lining up with TRBD1. CDR1 and CDR2 from the germline V gene are SGHNT and YYREEE (reference sequence). The CDR3 has 13 residues. J lost 7 bases, V lost 4 bases, and 5 bases had no gene match.